The 19 T cell receptor beta chains below come from one sample, sequenced in a study of cytomegalovirus exposure and HLA in healthy donors. PCR amplification relied on 60 Vbeta primers (plus 13 Jbeta primers). Method: immunoSEQ multiplex PCR; TCRdb's copy keeps in-frame clones and lacks some. The data show approximately 170,000 clones, about three quarters seen once. The material sequenced was PBMCs. The receptor set was obtained from a woman between 35 and 50 years old in good health and CMV-seropositive.

Only a few counts were recorded for this clone. The gene calls are TRBV4-3 and TRBJ2-5; D may be TRBD2 (5 bases). This CDR3 region has 15 residues. Looked up from germline, CDR1 is LGHNA and CDR2 is YSLEER. The ends were cut back, 0 bases at V and 2 bases at J, with 10 bases in the middle. The CDR3 here is CASSQDRAGQETQYF. The CDR3 DNA is TGCGCCAGCAGCCAAGATCGGGCGGGTCAAGAGACCCAGTACTTC.

This CDR3 is CASSIFRTGGNTEAFF. The DNA of the CDR3 is TGTGCCAGTAGTATCTTCCGGACAGGGGGGAACACTGAAGCTTTCTTT. This chain uses TRBV19 with TRBJ1-1; 10 bases line up with TRBD1. CDR3 length: 16 amino acids. V dropped 3 bases and J dropped 1; count of bases not matched to a gene: 5. From germline, CDR1 is LNHDA and CDR2 SQIVND (reference sequence). The entire variable domain, with the rest obtained from reference TRBV19 and TRBJ1-1, is as follows: DGGITQSPKYLFRKEGQNVTLSCEQNLNHDAMYWYRQDPGQGLRLIYYSQIVNDFQKGDIAEGYSVSREKKESFPLTVTSAQKNPTAFYLCASSIFRTGGNTEAFFGQGTRLTVV.

The chain has TRBV7-3 and TRBJ2-1; 8 bases fit TRBD2. The germline V gene encodes CDR1 SGHTA and CDR2 FQGTGA. The CDR3 spans 15 residues. Trimming at V came to 5 bases and at J to 4 bases, leaving 7 bases not matched to a gene. The CDR3 sequence is CASSPAGGEYNEQFF. CDR3 coding DNA: TGTGCCAGCAGCCCGGCCGGGGGGGAATACAATGAGCAGTTCTTC.

The CDR3 spells CASGYRDSPLHF. The CDR3 bases are TGTGCCAGCGGCTACAGGGATTCACCCCTCCACTTT. The genes are TRBV6-5 and TRBJ1-6; D is perhaps TRBD1 (6 bases). CDR1 MNHEY and CDR2 SVGAGI come from the germline V gene. This CDR3 has 12 residues. The V gene lost 8 bases and the J gene lost 8 bases, with 10 bases spanning the gap.

This clone occurred once. CDR3 region: CASSLWQGLPNEKLFF. The CDR3 DNA is TGTGCCAGCAGTTTATGGCAGGGGTTACCTAATGAAAAACTGTTTTTT. The chain links TRBV28 to TRBJ1-4; tentative D call: TRBD1 (6 bases). Per the germline V gene, CDR1 is MDHEN and CDR2 is SYDVKM. The CDR3 extends over 16 amino acids. V was clipped by 0 bases and J by 3 bases, with 11 bases between them.

The gene calls are TRBV15 and TRBJ1-5; TRBD1 is a possible D gene (5 bases). Germline V gene data show CDR1 as LNHNV and CDR2 as YYDKDF (reference sequence). Trimming removed 0 bases at V and 6 bases at J, with 12 bases between. The CDR3 runs to 15 residues. Written as DNA, the CDR3 is TGTGCCACCAGCAGAGATTTATCCACAGGTCAGCCCCAGCATTTT. The encoded protein is CATSRDLSTGQPQHF. Full variable domain (remainder filled in from reference TRBV15 and TRBJ1-5): DAMVIQNPRYQVTQFGKPVTLSCSQTLNHNVMYWYQQKSSQAPKLLFHYYDKDFNNEADTPDNFQSRRPNTSFCFLDIRSPGLGDTAMYLCATSRDLSTGQPQHFGDGTRLSIL.

J is TRBJ2-7 and V is TRBV13; 7 bases line up with TRBD1. Germline V gene sequence: CDR1 PRHDT, CDR2 FYEKMQ (reference sequence). This CDR3 contains 13 residues. V lost 5 bases and J lost 3; bases outside the gene matches: 4. CDR3 DNA: TGTGCCAGCAGCCCGGGACAGCTCTACGAGCAGTACTTC. Protein sequence: CASSPGQLYEQYF. Together with reference TRBV13 and TRBJ2-7, the CDR3 gives the full variable domain: AAGVIQSPRHLIKEKRETATLKCYPIPRHDTVYWYQQGPGQDPQFLISFYEKMQSDKGSIPDRFSAQQFSDYHSELNMSSLELGDSALYFCASSPGQLYEQYFGPGTRLTVT.

The CDR3 DNA follows: TGTGCCAGCAGTGGAGGACTATCTGGGGAGACCCAGTACTTC. It yields the protein CASSGGLSGETQYF. This chain links TRBV2 with TRBJ2-5; tentative D call: TRBD2 (6 bases). CDR1 and CDR2 from the germline V gene are SNHLY and FYNNEI. The CDR3 runs to 14 residues. V lost 4 bases and J 5 bases, leaving 14 bases between the germline ends.

The chain recombines TRBV19 with TRBJ2-1; the D gene is possibly TRBD1 (5 bases). This CDR3 is 15 amino acids long. Looked up from germline, CDR1 is LNHDA and CDR2 is SQIVND (reference sequence). V was clipped by 3 bases and J by 1 base, with 10 bases between them. This CDR3 reads CASSIPQGSYNEQFF. The CDR3 DNA is TGTGCCAGTAGTATCCCCCAGGGTTCCTACAATGAGCAGTTCTTC.

The CDR3, as DNA: TGTGCCAGCAGCGCACAGGGTTGGGAGACCCAGTACTTC. Its translation: CASSAQGWETQYF. V gene TRBV9 combines with J gene TRBJ2-5, with TRBD1 as a possible D gene (6 bases). The CDR3 totals 13 residues. V lost 3 bases and J 5 bases, leaving 11 bases between the germline ends. CDR1 and CDR2 (germline): SGDLS, YYNGEE.

The chain is built from TRBV2 and TRBJ1-2, with 8 bases aligning to TRBD1. CDR1 is SNHLY and CDR2 is FYNNEI in the germline V gene. With 6 bases clipped from V and 7 bases from J, the junction kept 7 bases outside the gene matches. This CDR3 has 13 residues. The CDR3 DNA sequence: TGTGCCAGCAGGGGCAGGGGGCTCGGTGGCTACACCTTC. Translated, it gives CASRGRGLGGYTF.

The chain is built from TRBV15 and TRBJ2-5, with a possible D match to TRBD1 (6 bases). The J call is in doubt because the DNA end fits TRBJ2-7 better. The CDR3 has 13 amino acids. CDR1 and CDR2 (germline): LNHNV, YYDKDF (reference sequence). CDR3 nucleotide sequence: TGTGCCACCAGCAGCACAGGACAGAACGAGCAGTACTTC. It is translated as CATSSTGQNEQYF.

This clone was counted only a few times. The rearrangement joins TRBV6-5 to TRBJ1-4; D is unresolved. Trimming pared 2 bases from V and 5 bases from J, leaving 15 bases between. CDR3 length: 16 amino acids. The germline gives CDR1 MNHEY, CDR2 SVGAGI. The CDR3 sequence is CASSYSAASRNEKLFF. DNA for the CDR3: TGTGCCAGCAGTTACAGTGCGGCATCAAGGAATGAAAAACTGTTTTTT.

V is TRBV27 and J is TRBJ2-7, with 8 bases aligning to TRBD2. The V gene end was trimmed by 10 bases and the J gene end by 7 bases; junction bases not matched to a gene: 15. Germline lookup yields CDR1 MNHEY and CDR2 SMNVEV (reference sequence). This CDR3 is 14 amino acids long. The CDR3 protein is CATSSLRAGDEQYF. The DNA of the CDR3 is TGTGCCACCAGCAGTTTGCGAGCGGGAGATGAGCAGTACTTC.

This clone was detected a few times. The gene calls are TRBV2 and TRBJ2-1, with 15 bases identical to TRBD2. The CDR3 extends over 20 amino acids. The germline CDR1 and CDR2 sequences are SNHLY and FYNNEI. The V and J ends lost 8 bases and 6 bases, in that order; junction bases with no gene match: 20. This CDR3 reads CASGGSGLAGGVVPTNEQFF. CDR3 nucleotide sequence: TGTGCCAGCGGCGGATCGGGACTAGCGGGGGGCGTAGTCCCGACCAATGAGCAGTTCTTC. The full variable domain, its missing parts supplied by reference TRBV2 and TRBJ2-1, is EPEVTQTPSHQVTQMGQEVILRCVPISNHLYFYWYRQILGQKVEFLVSFYNNEISEKSEIFDDQFSVERPDGSNFTLKIRSTKLEDSAMYFCASGGSGLAGGVVPTNEQFFGPGTRLTVL.

The V and J genes are TRBV7-6 and TRBJ2-2, with D possibly TRBD1 on 6 matching bases. V shed 5 bases and J shed 6 bases, with 7 bases lying between them. The CDR3 covers 12 residues. Germline loops: CDR1 SGHVS, CDR2 FNYEAQ. The CDR3 nucleotides are TGTGCCAGCAGCGCAGGGGCCGGGGAGCTGTTTTTT. It codes for CASSAGAGELFF. The full variable domain, in which reference TRBV7-6 and TRBJ2-2 provide the parts outside the CDR3, is GAGVSQSPRYKVTKRGQDVALRCDPISGHVSLYWYRQALGQGPEFLTYFNYEAQQDKSGLPNDRFSAERPEGSISTLTIQRTEQRDSAMYRCASSAGAGELFFGEGSRLTVL.

V is TRBV15 and J is TRBJ1-2; TRBD1 aligns across 7 bases. CDR1 LNHNV and CDR2 YYDKDF come from the germline V gene (reference sequence). The J segment lost 6 bases and the V segment lost 3 bases, leaving 7 bases of the junction unmatched. The CDR3 spans 14 residues. CDR3 coding DNA: TGTGCCACCAGCAGGAGGACTACAGGGGATGGCTACACCTTC. It encodes CATSRRTTGDGYTF.

The rearrangement uses TRBV5-1 and TRBJ1-1, with 8 bases matching TRBD1. V lost 3 bases and J lost 0; bases outside the gene matches: 4. The germline V gene has CDR1 SGHRS and CDR2 YFSETQ. CDR3 length: 15 amino acids. The CDR3 spells CASSSYRGVNTEAFF. The CDR3 DNA is TGCGCCAGCAGCTCGTACAGGGGGGTGAACACTGAAGCTTTCTTT.

This clone was seen more than once but under ten times. The rearrangement uses TRBV11-2 and TRBJ2-7, with 7 bases aligning to TRBD1. CDR3 length: 13 residues. Germline values: CDR1 SGHAT, CDR2 FQNNGV. Losses at the gene ends were 5 bases for V and 2 bases for J; bases not matched to a gene: 3. CDR3 coding DNA: TGTGCCAGCAGCCGGGACAGCACCTACGAGCAGTACTTC. Amino acids: CASSRDSTYEQYF.